This TCR beta chain was captured in a study of T cell clonotyping in hematopoietic cell transplantation. Study in general: Cytoreduction preceded collection of pretransplant recipient samples.

Measured with immunoSEQ multiplex PCR; TCRdb has only the in-frame clones, and not every one. The sample holds about 80,000 clones, about 96% seen once. General study findings and limits: Cells were unsorted, so CD4 and CD8 contributions were not separated.

The CDR3 has 16 amino acids. Per germline, CDR1 MGHDK and CDR2 SYGVNS. Trimming removed 1 base from V and 0 bases from J, with 9 bases in between. The time point denotes: recipient sample about 28 days before transplant, after cytoreduction. Samples: about 28 days before transplant, then days 30, 100 and 180 after. Notes on this clone: The target antigen is unknown.

The V gene is TRBV25-1, the J gene TRBJ1-4; the D is unclear. Specimen: peripheral blood mononuclear cells, collected before stem cell transplant. This TCR was recovered from a woman in her fifties or sixties with acute myeloid leukemia. Some clones in this sample may be carry-over from other donors' samples. Here the CDR3 DNA reads TGTGCCAGCAGTGAATTTGCGGGTGCAACTAATGAAAAACTGTTTTTT. Protein product: CASSEFAGATNEKLFF. Using reference TRBV25-1 and TRBJ1-4 for the parts outside the CDR3, the full variable domain is EADIYQTPRYLVIGTGKKITLECSQTMGHDKMYWYQQDPGMELHLIHYSYGVNSTEKGDLSSESTVSRIRTEHFPLTLESARPSHTSQYLCASSEFAGATNEKLFFGSGTQLSVL.